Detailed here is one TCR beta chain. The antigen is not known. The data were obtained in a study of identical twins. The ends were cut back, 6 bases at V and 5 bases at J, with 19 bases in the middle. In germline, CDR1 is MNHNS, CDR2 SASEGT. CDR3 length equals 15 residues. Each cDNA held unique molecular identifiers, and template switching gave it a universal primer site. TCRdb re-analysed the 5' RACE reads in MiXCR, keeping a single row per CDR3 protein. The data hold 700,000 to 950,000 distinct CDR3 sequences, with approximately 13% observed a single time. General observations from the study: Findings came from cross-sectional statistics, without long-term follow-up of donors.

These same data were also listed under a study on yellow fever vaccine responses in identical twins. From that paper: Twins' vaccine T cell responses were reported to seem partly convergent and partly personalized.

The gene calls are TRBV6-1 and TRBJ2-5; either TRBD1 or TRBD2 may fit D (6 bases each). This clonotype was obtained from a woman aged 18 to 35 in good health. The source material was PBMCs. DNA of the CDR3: TGTGCCAGCAGAAATACCGGGACACGGGAGGAGACCCAGTACTTC. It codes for CASRNTGTREETQYF.